The 21 T cell receptor beta chains given below trace back to one sample, sequenced in a study of T cells in Graves' hyperthyroidism and ophthalmopathy. From RNA transcripts, TCR beta CDR3 regions were amplified. TCR CDR3 underwent first-round RT-PCR with the HTBI primer set. TCRdb independently ran MiXCR on the multiplex PCR reads; one entry per CDR3 protein. Here the sample spans under 350,000 distinct CDR3 sequences, over 15% being singletons. Specimen: blood. These receptors originate from a woman aged 60 to 75 with Graves' ophthalmopathy.

This clonotype was found many times. J is TRBJ1-6 and V is TRBV7-2; 9 bases align to TRBD1. The CDR3 is 15 residues long. CDR1 SGHTA and CDR2 FQGNSA come from the germline V gene. With V trimmed by 2 bases and J by 9 bases, 5 bases remained unmatched. In DNA form, the CDR3 reads TGTGCCAGCAGCTTAAGACAGGGGGTCGTTTCACCCCTCCACTTT. Its translation is CASSLRQGVVSPLHF.

This clonotype appeared many times. J is TRBJ2-5 and V is TRBV7-2; the D is unclear. V was shortened by 5 bases and J by 2 bases, with 9 bases between the two germline ends. The CDR3 extends over 13 amino acids. Looked up from germline, CDR1 is SGHTA and CDR2 is FQGNSA. DNA for the CDR3: TGTGCCAGCAGCAGATCCATACAAGAGACCCAGTACTTC. Protein sequence: CASSRSIQETQYF. Full variable domain (outside the CDR3, taken from reference TRBV7-2 and TRBJ2-5): GAGVSQSPSNKVTEKGKDVELRCDPISGHTALYWYRQSLGQGLEFLIYFQGNSAPDKSGLPSDRFSAERTGGSVSTLTIQRTQQEDSAVYLCASSRSIQETQYFGPGTRLLVL.

This clonotype was counted at least ten times. The chain links TRBV2 to TRBJ1-2; the match to TRBD1 covers 8 bases. Germline values: CDR1 SNHLY, CDR2 FYNNEI. The CDR3 has 14 amino acids. With 5 bases clipped from V and 4 bases from J, the junction kept 6 bases outside the gene matches. The CDR3 nucleotides read TGTGCCAGCAGTAATTCGGGACAGGTCTATGGCTACACCTTC. Translated: CASSNSGQVYGYTF.

In its sample, this clonotype was seen many times. The CDR3 DNA follows: TGTGCCAGCAGCTTAGAGAACACGGGCTACGAGCAGTACTTC. This gives the protein CASSLENTGYEQYF. The rearrangement joins TRBV7-6 to TRBJ2-7; no reliable D call. Germline V CDR1 and CDR2: SGHVS, FNYEAQ. This CDR3 is built from 14 residues. V was cut by 1 base and J by 3 bases, with 10 bases left in between.

A word on this clonotype: A read error is possible here, since a much larger clone lies one base away. The CDR3 here is CASSKRLGASTDTQYF. The CDR3 region has the DNA TGTGCCAGTAGTAAACGACTGGGGGCCTCCACAGATACGCAGTATTTT. The chain is built from TRBV19 and TRBJ2-3; tentative D call: TRBD1 (6 bases). V lost 4 bases and J lost 2, with 16 bases in between. The CDR3 loop spans 16 amino acids. CDR1 is LNHDA, CDR2 SQIVND, per germline (reference sequence).

This clonotype occurred many times. This chain joins TRBV5-1 and TRBJ1-2; D remains unclear. This CDR3 is built from 15 residues. Germline CDR1 is SGHRS and CDR2 is YFSETQ. V lost 0 bases to trimming and J lost 3 bases, with 12 bases between them. The CDR3 nucleotides read TGCGCCAGCAGCTTGGAGGGAACCCTTTACTATGGCTACACCTTC. Translation gives CASSLEGTLYYGYTF.

This clonotype was detected only a few times. The chain is built from TRBV10-2 and TRBJ1-2; 7 bases agree with TRBD1. CDR3 length: 12 amino acids. The germline gives CDR1 WSHSY, CDR2 SAAADI. The ends lost 8 bases at V and 5 bases at J; junction bases unmatched: 5. Here the CDR3 reads CASLQGNYGYTF. In DNA, the CDR3 is TGCGCCAGCCTACAGGGGAATTATGGCTACACCTTC.

This clonotype was observed at least ten times. A read error may be the cause here, since a much bigger clone is one base away. The J gene is TRBJ2-7, the V gene TRBV7-2; the D gene could be TRBD1 or TRBD2 (5 bases each). The CDR3 has 13 amino acids. The V end lost 3 bases, the J end lost 5 bases, and 11 bases lay between the germline ends. The germline V gene encodes CDR1 SGHTA and CDR2 FQGNSA. CDR3 residues: CASSLGPNHEQYF. In nucleotides, the CDR3 is TGTGCCAGCAGCTTGGGACCGAACCACGAGCAGTACTTC.

In this sample, this clonotype turned up a few times. This chain uses TRBV25-1 with TRBJ2-1, with 12 bases that match TRBD2. The CDR3 covers 17 residues. Germline CDR1 MGHDK, CDR2 SYGVNS. V lost 4 bases, J lost 4 bases, and 8 bases stayed unmatched. In DNA form, the CDR3 reads TGTGCCAGCAGTGGGGGCCGGACTAGCGGGGTGTACAATGAGCAGTTCTTC. It specifies CASSGGRTSGVYNEQFF.

This clonotype came up a few times. V and J are TRBV6-6 and TRBJ2-2; TRBD2 matches at 8 bases. V lost 2 bases to trimming and J lost 2 bases; unmatched junction nucleotides: 7. The germline CDR1 and CDR2 sequences are MNHNY and SVGAGI (reference sequence). The CDR3 covers 17 residues. The CDR3 region has the DNA TGTGCCAGCAGTTACGGGGCGGGGGGTTCAAACACCGGGGAGCTGTTTTTT. Translated: CASSYGAGGSNTGELFF.

The chain has TRBV7-8 and TRBJ1-4, with D perhaps TRBD1 (5 bases). This CDR3 region has 16 residues. V was cut by 5 bases and J by 3 bases, with 16 bases left in between. From germline, CDR1 is SGHVS and CDR2 FQNEAQ. The CDR3 protein is CASSRDGGSANEKLFF. The DNA for the CDR3 is TGTGCCAGCAGCCGGGACGGGGGGTCGGCTAATGAAAAACTGTTTTTT.

In this sample, this clonotype turned up many times. J is TRBJ1-2 and V is TRBV12-3 or TRBV12-4, with 8 bases that match TRBD1. Trimming cost V 4 bases and J 5 bases; bases outside gene matches: 3. This CDR3 comprises 13 residues. This chain's CDR3 is CASSWDRTYGYTF. In DNA, the CDR3 is TGTGCCAGCAGTTGGGACAGGACATATGGCTACACCTTC.

This clonotype was found many times. V usage is TRBV11-2 and J usage is TRBJ2-5; D is unresolved. Trimming took off 5 bases at V and 5 bases at J, with 9 bases between the two ends. Germline V CDR1 and CDR2: SGHAT, FQNNGV. The CDR3 is 12 residues long. The CDR3 loop reads CASSEERETQYF. In DNA, the CDR3 is TGTGCCAGCAGCGAAGAAAGGGAGACCCAGTACTTC.

The chain combines TRBV6-1 with TRBJ2-7; D may be TRBD1 (6 bases). This CDR3 is 13 amino acids long. V lost 6 bases and J lost 2, with 11 bases in between. The V gene's germline CDR1 is MNHNS and CDR2 SASEGT. CDR3 sequence: CASRNRDPYEQYF. CDR3 nucleotide sequence: TGTGCCAGCAGGAACAGGGACCCCTACGAGCAGTACTTC.

This clonotype was counted many times. This chain joins TRBV12-3 or TRBV12-4 and TRBJ1-1; 7 nucleotides agree with TRBD1. V lost 4 bases to trimming and J lost 3 bases; unmatched junction nucleotides: 17. This CDR3 spans 18 amino acids. The CDR3 DNA follows: TGTGCCAGCAGTTGGGCCTTATTGACAGGGAGAGGGGACACTGAAGCTTTCTTT. Translated, it gives CASSWALLTGRGDTEAFF.

This clonotype was counted ten times or more. V is TRBV2 and J is TRBJ2-5; weak D call: TRBD1 (6 bases). The CDR3 has 13 amino acids. From germline, CDR1 is SNHLY and CDR2 FYNNEI. V was cut by 4 bases and J by 3 bases, with 9 bases left in between. The CDR3 reads CASSVDRKETQYF. CDR3 in DNA: TGTGCCAGCAGTGTTGACAGGAAAGAGACCCAGTACTTC.

This clonotype was recorded at least ten times. The chain has TRBV11-3 and TRBJ1-2; D gene ambiguous. This CDR3 spans 13 amino acids. The germline V and J ends were trimmed by 4 bases and 8 bases, with 14 bases remaining between them. Germline V gene data show CDR1 as SGHNT and CDR2 as YENEEA. In nucleotides, the CDR3 is TGTGCCAGCAGCTCCTCGGACCTCCAGGGCTACACCTTC. Its protein is CASSSSDLQGYTF.

This rearrangement joins TRBV2 to TRBJ1-2; 8 positions agree with TRBD1. The germline V gene has CDR1 SNHLY and CDR2 FYNNEI. CDR3 length: 14 amino acids. V was pared by 4 bases and J by 0 bases, with 1 base of the junction left unmatched. The CDR3 coding sequence is TGTGCCAGCAGTGCGGGACAGGCTAACTATGGCTACACCTTC. Translation: CASSAGQANYGYTF. Full variable domain (remainder filled in from reference TRBV2 and TRBJ1-2): EPEVTQTPSHQVTQMGQEVILRCVPISNHLYFYWYRQILGQKVEFLVSFYNNEISEKSEIFDDQFSVERPDGSNFTLKIRSTKLEDSAMYFCASSAGQANYGYTFGSGTRLTVV.

This clonotype was seen more than once but under ten times. Since a much larger clone is just one base distant, this may be a read error. The V and J genes are TRBV5-1 and TRBJ2-1, with TRBD2 matching over 13 bases. The CDR3 length is 15 residues. Germline lookup yields CDR1 SGHRS and CDR2 YFSETQ. CDR3 in DNA: TGCGTCAGCAGCTCCGGGACTAGCGGGACCAATGAGCAGTTCTTC. Protein product: CVSSSGTSGTNEQFF. The full variable domain, its missing parts supplied by reference TRBV5-1 and TRBJ2-1, is KAGVTQTPRYLIKTRGQQVTLSCSPISGHRSVSWYQQTPGQGLQFLFEYFSETQRNKGNFPGRFSGRQFSNSRSEMNVSTLELGDSALYLCVSSSGTSGTNEQFFGPGTRLTVL.

This clonotype was counted only a few times. The V call is TRBV30, the J call TRBJ2-1; no reliable D call. Germline loops: CDR1 GTSNPN, CDR2 SVGIG (reference sequence). V was shortened by 4 bases and J by 0 bases, with 7 bases between the two germline ends. The CDR3 contains 13 residues. In nucleotides, the CDR3 is TGTGCCTGGATGCGGAGCTCCTACAATGAGCAGTTCTTC. Protein: CAWMRSSYNEQFF. Filled out from reference TRBV30 and TRBJ2-1, the complete variable domain reads SQTIHQWPATLVQPVGSPLSLECTVEGTSNPNLYWYRQAAGRGLQLLFYSVGIGQISSEVPQNLSASRPQDRQFILSSKKLLLSDSGFYLCAWMRSSYNEQFFGPGTRLTVL.

This clonotype came up many times. The chain recombines TRBV19 with TRBJ2-2, with D hard to call. The V end lost 5 bases, the J end lost 0 bases, and 10 bases lay between the germline ends. Germline CDR1 reads LNHDA; CDR2 reads SQIVND (reference sequence). CDR3 length: 15 amino acids. CDR3: CASSYQAANTGELFF. The CDR3 nucleotides read TGTGCCAGTAGTTATCAGGCCGCGAACACCGGGGAGCTGTTTTTT.